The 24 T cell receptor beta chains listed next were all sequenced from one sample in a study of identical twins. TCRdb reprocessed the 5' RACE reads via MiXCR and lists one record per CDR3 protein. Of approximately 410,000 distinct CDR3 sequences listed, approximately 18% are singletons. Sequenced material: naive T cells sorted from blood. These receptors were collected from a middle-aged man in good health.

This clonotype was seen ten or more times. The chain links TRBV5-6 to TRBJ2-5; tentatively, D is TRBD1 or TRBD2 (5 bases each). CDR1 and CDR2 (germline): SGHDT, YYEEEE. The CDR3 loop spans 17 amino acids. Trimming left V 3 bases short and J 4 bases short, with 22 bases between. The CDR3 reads CASSWGPHSIERETQYF. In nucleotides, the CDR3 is TGTGCCAGCAGCTGGGGACCCCACAGTATTGAGAGAGAGACCCAGTACTTC.

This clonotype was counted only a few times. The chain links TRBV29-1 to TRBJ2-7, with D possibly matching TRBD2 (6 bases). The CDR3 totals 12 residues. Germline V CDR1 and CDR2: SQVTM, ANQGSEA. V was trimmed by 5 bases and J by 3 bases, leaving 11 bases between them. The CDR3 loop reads CSVRDSRYEQYF. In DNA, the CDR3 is TGCAGCGTTAGGGACTCACGCTACGAGCAGTACTTC.

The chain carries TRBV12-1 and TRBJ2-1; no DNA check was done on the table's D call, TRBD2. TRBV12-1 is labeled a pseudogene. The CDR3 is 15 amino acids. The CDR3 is CASSLVDSQTNEQFF. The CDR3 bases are TGTGCCAGCAGCTTGGTCGACTCCCAGACCAATGAGCAGTTCTTC.

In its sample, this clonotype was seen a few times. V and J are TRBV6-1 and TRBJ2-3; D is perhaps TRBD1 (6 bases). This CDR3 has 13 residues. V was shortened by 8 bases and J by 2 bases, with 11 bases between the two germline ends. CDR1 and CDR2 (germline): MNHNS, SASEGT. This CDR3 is CASRQVVTDTQYF. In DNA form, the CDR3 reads TGTGCCAGCCGACAGGTTGTCACAGATACGCAGTATTTT.

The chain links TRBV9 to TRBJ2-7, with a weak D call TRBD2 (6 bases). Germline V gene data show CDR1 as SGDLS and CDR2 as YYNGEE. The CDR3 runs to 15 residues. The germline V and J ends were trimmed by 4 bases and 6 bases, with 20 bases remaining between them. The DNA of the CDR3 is TGTGCCAGCAGCCCCGGGGGTTGGGGAGTGATCGAGCAGTACTTC. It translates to CASSPGGWGVIEQYF. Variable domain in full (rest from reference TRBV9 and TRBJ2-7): DSGVTQTPKHLITATGQRVTLRCSPRSGDLSVYWYQQSLDQGLQFLIQYYNGEERAKGNILERFSAQQFPDLHSELNLSSLELGDSALYFCASSPGGWGVIEQYFGPGTRLTVT.

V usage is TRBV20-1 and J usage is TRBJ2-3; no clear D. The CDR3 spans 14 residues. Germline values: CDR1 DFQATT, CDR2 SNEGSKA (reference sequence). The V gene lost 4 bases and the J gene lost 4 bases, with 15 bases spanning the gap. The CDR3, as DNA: TGCAGTGCTATCTCCAGTACCCCCCCAGATACGCAGTATTTT. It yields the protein CSAISSTPPDTQYF.

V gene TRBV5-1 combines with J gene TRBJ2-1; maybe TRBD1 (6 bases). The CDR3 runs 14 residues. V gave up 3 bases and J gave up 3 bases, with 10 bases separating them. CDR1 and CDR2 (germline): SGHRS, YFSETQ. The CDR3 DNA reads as TGCGCCAGCAGCTACCGGGACAACTACAATGAGCAGTTCTTC. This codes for CASSYRDNYNEQFF. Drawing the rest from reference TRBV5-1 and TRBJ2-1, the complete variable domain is KAGVTQTPRYLIKTRGQQVTLSCSPISGHRSVSWYQQTPGQGLQFLFEYFSETQRNKGNFPGRFSGRQFSNSRSEMNVSTLELGDSALYLCASSYRDNYNEQFFGPGTRLTVL.

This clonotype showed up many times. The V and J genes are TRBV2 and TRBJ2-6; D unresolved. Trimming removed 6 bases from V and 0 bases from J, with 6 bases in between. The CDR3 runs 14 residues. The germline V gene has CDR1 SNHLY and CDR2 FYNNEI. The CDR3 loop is CASRRPSGANVLTF. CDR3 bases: TGTGCCAGCAGGCGACCCTCTGGGGCCAACGTCCTGACTTTC.

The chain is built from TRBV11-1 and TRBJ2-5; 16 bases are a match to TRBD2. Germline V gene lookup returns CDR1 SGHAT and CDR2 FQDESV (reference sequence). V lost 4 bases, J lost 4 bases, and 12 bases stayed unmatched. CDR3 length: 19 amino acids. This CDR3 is CASSSGTSGGASLRETQYF. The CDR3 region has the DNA TGTGCCAGCAGCTCAGGGACTAGCGGGGGGGCCTCGTTGAGAGAGACCCAGTACTTC.

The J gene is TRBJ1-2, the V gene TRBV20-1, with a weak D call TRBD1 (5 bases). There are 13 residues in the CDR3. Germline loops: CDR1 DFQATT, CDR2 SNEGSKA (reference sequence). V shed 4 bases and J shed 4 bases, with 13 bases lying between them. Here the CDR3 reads CSATRTRTYGYTF. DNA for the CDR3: TGCAGTGCTACCCGGACACGGACCTATGGCTACACCTTC.

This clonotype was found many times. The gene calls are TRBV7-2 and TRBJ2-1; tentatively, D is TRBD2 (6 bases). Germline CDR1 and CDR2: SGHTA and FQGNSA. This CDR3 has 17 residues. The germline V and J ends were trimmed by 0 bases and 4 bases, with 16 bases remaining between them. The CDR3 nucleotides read TGTGCCAGCAGCTTAGCGCACGGGGGTGGAGGATACAATGAGCAGTTCTTC. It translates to CASSLAHGGGGYNEQFF.

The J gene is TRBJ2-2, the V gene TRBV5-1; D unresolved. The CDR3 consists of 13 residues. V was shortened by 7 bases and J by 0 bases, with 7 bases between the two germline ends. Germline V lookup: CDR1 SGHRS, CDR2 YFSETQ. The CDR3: CASAATNTGELFF. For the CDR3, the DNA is TGCGCCAGCGCGGCGACGAACACCGGGGAGCTGTTTTTT.

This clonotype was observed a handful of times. CDR3 loop: CASSVTSGGARAQYF. The CDR3 DNA sequence: TGTGCCAGCAGTGTGACTAGCGGGGGGGCCAGAGCTCAGTACTTC. This rearrangement joins TRBV27 to TRBJ2-4; 14 positions match TRBD2. Per germline, CDR1 MNHEY and CDR2 SMNVEV (reference sequence). This CDR3 has 15 amino acids. V lost 5 bases and J lost 12; bases outside the gene matches: 9.

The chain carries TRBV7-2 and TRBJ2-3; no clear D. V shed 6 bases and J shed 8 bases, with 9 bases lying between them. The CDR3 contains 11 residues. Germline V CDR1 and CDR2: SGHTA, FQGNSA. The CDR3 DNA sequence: TGTGCCAGCAGTAAGAGGAGTACGCAGTATTTT. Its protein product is CASSKRSTQYF. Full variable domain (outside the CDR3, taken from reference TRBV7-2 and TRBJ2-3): GAGVSQSPSNKVTEKGKDVELRCDPISGHTALYWYRQSLGQGLEFLIYFQGNSAPDKSGLPSDRFSAERTGGSVSTLTIQRTQQEDSAVYLCASSKRSTQYFGPGTRLTVL.

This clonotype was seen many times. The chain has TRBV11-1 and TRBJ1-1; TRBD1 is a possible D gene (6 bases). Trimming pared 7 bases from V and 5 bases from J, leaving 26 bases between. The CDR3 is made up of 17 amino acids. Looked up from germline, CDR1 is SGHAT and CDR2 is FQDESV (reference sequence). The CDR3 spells CASIKSRWGAGDTEAFF. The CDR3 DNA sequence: TGTGCCAGCATCAAAAGTAGATGGGGGGCAGGGGATACTGAAGCTTTCTTT.

This CDR3 reads CSVVSGYTIYF. In nucleotides, the CDR3 is TGCAGCGTTGTCTCCGGGTACACCATATATTTT. The chain combines TRBV29-1 with TRBJ1-3; D is unclear. Trimming pared 4 bases from V and 8 bases from J, leaving 9 bases between. The CDR3 has 11 residues. Germline V gene lookup returns CDR1 SQVTM and CDR2 ANQGSEA.

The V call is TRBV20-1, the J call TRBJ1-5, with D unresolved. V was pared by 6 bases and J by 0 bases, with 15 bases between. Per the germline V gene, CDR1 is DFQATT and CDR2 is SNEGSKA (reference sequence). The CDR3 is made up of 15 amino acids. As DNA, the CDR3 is TGCAGTGCCTTACCCGGAGCTAATAGCAATCAGCCCCAGCATTTT. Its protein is CSALPGANSNQPQHF.

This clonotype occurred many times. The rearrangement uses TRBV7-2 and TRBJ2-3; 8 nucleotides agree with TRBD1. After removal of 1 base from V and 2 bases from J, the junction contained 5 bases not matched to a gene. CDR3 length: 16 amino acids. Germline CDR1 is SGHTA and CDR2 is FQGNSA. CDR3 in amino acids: CASSLVAGGITDTQYF. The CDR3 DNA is TGTGCCAGCAGCTTAGTGGCAGGGGGCATCACAGATACGCAGTATTTT. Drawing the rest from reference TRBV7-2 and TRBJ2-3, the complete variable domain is GAGVSQSPSNKVTEKGKDVELRCDPISGHTALYWYRQSLGQGLEFLIYFQGNSAPDKSGLPSDRFSAERTGGSVSTLTIQRTQQEDSAVYLCASSLVAGGITDTQYFGPGTRLTVL.

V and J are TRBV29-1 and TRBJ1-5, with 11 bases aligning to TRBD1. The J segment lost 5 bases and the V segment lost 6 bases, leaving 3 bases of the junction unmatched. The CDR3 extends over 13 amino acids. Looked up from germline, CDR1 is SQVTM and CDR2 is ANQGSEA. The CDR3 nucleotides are TGCAGCGTCGGGACAGGGGGTCATCAGCCCCAGCATTTT. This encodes CSVGTGGHQPQHF. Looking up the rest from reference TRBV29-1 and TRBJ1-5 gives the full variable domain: SAVISQKPSRDICQRGTSLTIQCQVDSQVTMMFWYRQQPGQSLTLIATANQGSEATYESGFVIDKFPISRPNLTFSTLTVSNMSPEDSSIYLCSVGTGGHQPQHFGDGTRLSIL.

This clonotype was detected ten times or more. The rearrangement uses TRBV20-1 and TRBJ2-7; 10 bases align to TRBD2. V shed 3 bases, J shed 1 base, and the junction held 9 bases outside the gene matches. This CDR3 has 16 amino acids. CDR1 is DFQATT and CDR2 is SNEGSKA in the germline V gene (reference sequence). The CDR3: CSASRAPGLASYEQYF. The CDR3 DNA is TGCAGTGCTAGTCGTGCACCGGGACTAGCGTCCTACGAGCAGTACTTC.

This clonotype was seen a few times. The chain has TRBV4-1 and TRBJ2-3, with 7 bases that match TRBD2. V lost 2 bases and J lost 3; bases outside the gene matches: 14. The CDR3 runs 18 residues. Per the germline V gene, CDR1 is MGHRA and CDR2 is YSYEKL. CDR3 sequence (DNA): TGCGCCAGCAGCCAATCCTGGGGGGGTGGAGGGGAAACAGATACGCAGTATTTT. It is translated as CASSQSWGGGGETDTQYF.

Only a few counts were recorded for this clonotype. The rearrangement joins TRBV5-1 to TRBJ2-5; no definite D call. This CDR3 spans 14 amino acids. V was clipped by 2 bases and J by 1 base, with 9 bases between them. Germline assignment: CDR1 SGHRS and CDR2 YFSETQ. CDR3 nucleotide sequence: TGCGCCAGCAGCTTTCGGACGGTCCAAGAGACCCAGTACTTC. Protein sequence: CASSFRTVQETQYF.

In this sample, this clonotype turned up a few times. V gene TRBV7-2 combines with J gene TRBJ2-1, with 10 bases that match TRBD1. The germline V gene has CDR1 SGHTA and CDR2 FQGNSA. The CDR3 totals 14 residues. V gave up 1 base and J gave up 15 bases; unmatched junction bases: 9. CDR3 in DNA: TGTGCCAGCAGCTTAGGACAGGGGGCAGGTCAACCGTTCTTC. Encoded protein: CASSLGQGAGQPFF.

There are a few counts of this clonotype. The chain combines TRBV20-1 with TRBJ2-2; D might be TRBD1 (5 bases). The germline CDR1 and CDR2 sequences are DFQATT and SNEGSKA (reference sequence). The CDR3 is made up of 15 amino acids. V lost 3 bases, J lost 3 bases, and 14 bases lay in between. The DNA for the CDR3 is TGCAGTGCTAGTGCGCTCCAGGGCGACACCGGGGAGCTGTTTTTT. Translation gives CSASALQGDTGELFF.